These 12 T cell receptor beta chains were all obtained from the same sample, sequenced in a study of cytomegalovirus exposure and HLA in healthy donors. TCRdb's table, derived via immunoSEQ multiplex PCR, lists solely in-frame clones and lacks some. This sample has some 80,000 clones; 90% to 95% occur once, and the top ten carry 0.69%. The specimen sequenced was PBMCs. The receptors originated from a woman aged 18-29 years in good health and CMV-seronegative.

The chain employs TRBV15 and TRBJ1-4; D ambiguous. CDR1 LNHNV and CDR2 YYDKDF come from the germline V gene (reference sequence). The CDR3 loop spans 14 amino acids. V gave up 2 bases and J gave up 0 bases, with 4 bases separating them. For the CDR3, the DNA is TGTGCCACCAGCAGACCAACAACTAATGAAAAACTGTTTTTT. Translating it yields CATSRPTTNEKLFF.

The chain has TRBV5-4 and TRBJ2-7; TRBD2 agrees at 11 bases. V trimming: 0 bases; J trimming: 6 bases; junction bases outside the gene matches: 2. Germline CDR1 SGHNT, CDR2 YYREEE (reference sequence). The CDR3 has 14 amino acids. CDR3 residues: CASSLALAGGEQYF. CDR3 in DNA: TGTGCCAGCAGCTTGGCTCTAGCGGGAGGCGAGCAGTACTTC. Combining the CDR3 with reference TRBV5-4 and TRBJ2-7 gives the whole variable domain ETGVTQSPTHLIKTRGQQVTLRCSSQSGHNTVSWYQQALGQGPQFIFQYYREEENGRGNFPPRFSGLQFPNYSSELNVNALELDDSALYLCASSLALAGGEQYFGPGTRLTVT.

The genes are TRBV7-2 and TRBJ1-5; 9 bases line up with TRBD1. CDR1 is SGHTA, CDR2 FQGNSA, per germline. V lost 5 bases to trimming and J lost 3 bases; unmatched junction nucleotides: 5. This CDR3 is 15 amino acids long. The CDR3 DNA is TGTGCCAGCAGCCCAGGGACAGGGAACAATCAGCCCCAGCATTTT. It is translated as CASSPGTGNNQPQHF.

V and J are TRBV7-9 and TRBJ2-6, with 8 positions matching TRBD1. Germline values: CDR1 SEHNR, CDR2 FQNEAQ (reference sequence). CDR3 length: 15 amino acids. With V trimmed by 5 bases and J by 5 bases, 5 bases remained unmatched. The CDR3 is CASSPRDRRANVLTF. CDR3 in DNA: TGTGCCAGCAGCCCCCGGGACAGGCGGGCCAACGTCCTGACTTTC.

The chain joins TRBV18 to TRBJ1-2; possible D gene TRBD1, 5 bases. The CDR3 covers 14 residues. CDR1 KGHSH and CDR2 LQKENI come from the germline V gene. Between the trimmed V and J ends, which lost 1 base and 1 base, there was a span of 7 bases. The DNA for the CDR3 is TGTGCCAGCTCACCACGTCAGGGTAACTATGGCTACACCTTC. Amino acid sequence: CASSPRQGNYGYTF.

The chain is built from TRBV23-1 and TRBJ1-2; D is perhaps TRBD1 (5 bases). TRBV23-1 is marked as an open reading frame, function uncertain. Trimming removed 7 bases at V and 7 bases at J, with 13 bases between. The CDR3 is made up of 12 amino acids. The CDR3 DNA sequence: TGCGCCAGCACCCCTGGGGGGGTTGGCTACACCTTC. Translating gives CASTPGGVGYTF.

The chain uses TRBV6-6 and TRBJ2-7, with 7 bases matching TRBD2. The CDR3 sequence is 14 residues long. Germline CDR1 is MNHNY and CDR2 is SVGAGI (reference sequence). Trimming took 7 bases from V and 5 from J; bases not matched to a gene: 11. The chain's CDR3 is CASTYGRGRDEQYF. CDR3 DNA: TGTGCCAGCACTTATGGGAGGGGACGCGACGAGCAGTACTTC.

The chain uses TRBV25-1 and TRBJ2-4; 11 bases are a match to TRBD2. With 7 bases clipped from V and 4 bases from J, the junction kept 3 bases outside the gene matches. This CDR3 spans 14 amino acids. Germline loops: CDR1 MGHDK, CDR2 SYGVNS. CDR3 sequence: CASTGTSGKNIQYF. The CDR3 region has the DNA TGTGCCAGCACGGGGACTAGCGGAAAAAACATTCAGTACTTC. The full variable domain, rest sourced from reference TRBV25-1 and TRBJ2-4, is EADIYQTPRYLVIGTGKKITLECSQTMGHDKMYWYQQDPGMELHLIHYSYGVNSTEKGDLSSESTVSRIRTEHFPLTLESARPSHTSQYLCASTGTSGKNIQYFGAGTRLSVL.

The V and J genes are TRBV6-5 and TRBJ1-5; D remains ambiguous. From germline, CDR1 is MNHEY and CDR2 SVGAGI. Trimming pared 4 bases from V and 2 bases from J, leaving 12 bases between. The CDR3 is 15 amino acids. CDR3 sequence (DNA): TGTGCCAGCAGTTTGACATTTCGAGGCAATCAGCCCCAGCATTTT. Protein: CASSLTFRGNQPQHF.

Only one count was recorded for this clone. The V call is TRBV6-6, the J call TRBJ2-1; 8 positions agree with TRBD2. The V segment lost 8 bases and the J segment 5 bases; nucleotides outside the gene matches: 5. Germline-derived CDR1 and CDR2 are MNHNY and SVGAGI (reference sequence). The CDR3 extends over 13 amino acids. DNA for the CDR3: TGTGCCAGCCTCCCGGGAGGGGACAATGAGCAGTTCTTC. This encodes CASLPGGDNEQFF.

The chain has TRBV5-6 and TRBJ2-5; D unclear. Trimming took off 4 bases at V and 2 bases at J, with 15 bases between the two ends. Germline V gene data show CDR1 as SGHDT and CDR2 as YYEEEE. The CDR3 consists of 15 residues. CDR3 sequence: CASSQYSPPQETQYF. The DNA of the CDR3 is TGTGCCAGCAGCCAATACAGCCCCCCGCAAGAGACCCAGTACTTC. Full variable domain (missing parts from reference TRBV5-6 and TRBJ2-5): DAGVTQSPTHLIKTRGQQVTLRCSPKSGHDTVSWYQQALGQGPQFIFQYYEEEERQRGNFPDRFSGHQFPNYSSELNVNALLLGDSALYLCASSQYSPPQETQYFGPGTRLLVL.

Only a few counts were recorded for this clone. The chain recombines TRBV4-1 with TRBJ1-5, with a possible D match to TRBD1 (6 bases). V dropped 0 bases and J dropped 7 bases, with 16 bases sitting between them. The CDR3 has 16 residues. Germline-derived CDR1 and CDR2 are MGHRA and YSYEKL. DNA for the CDR3: TGCGCCAGCAGCCAAGATCCACAGGGTTTTAGGCAGCCCCAGCATTTT. This sequence encodes CASSQDPQGFRQPQHF.